This T cell receptor beta chain originates from a study of graft-versus-host responses after intestinal transplantation. As for the study in general: Every recipient underwent anti-thymocyte globulin induction, then tacrolimus and steroids for roughly three years.

Points from the study as a whole: Present in recipient marrow, GvH clones included some that appeared first in ileum or blood. High graft-versus-host to host-versus-graft T cell clonal ratios marked allografts of patients with graft-donor macrochimerism. Levels of circulating GvH clones at their peak were associated with early post-transplant HvG declines.

Worth noting for this clone: Its antigen is still unknown.

Profiling relied on immunoSEQ multiplex PCR, and the TCRdb table lists in-frame clones only, not all of them. The sample carries 120,000 or so clones, around 93% recorded once. The CDR3 totals 14 residues. Germline lookup yields CDR1 SGHRS and CDR2 YFSETQ. Trimming shortened V by 4 bases and J by 1 base, and 12 bases separated the two germline ends. This clonotype originated in a human donor who received an intestinal transplant. The chain has TRBV5-1 and TRBJ2-7, with D perhaps TRBD2 (6 bases). Source: unstimulated CD8+ T cells sorted from spleen or lymph node cells, taken before intestinal transplant. The CDR3 here is CASSPLGGSYEQYF. In DNA form, the CDR3 reads TGCGCCAGCAGCCCCCTGGGGGGATCCTACGAGCAGTACTTC.